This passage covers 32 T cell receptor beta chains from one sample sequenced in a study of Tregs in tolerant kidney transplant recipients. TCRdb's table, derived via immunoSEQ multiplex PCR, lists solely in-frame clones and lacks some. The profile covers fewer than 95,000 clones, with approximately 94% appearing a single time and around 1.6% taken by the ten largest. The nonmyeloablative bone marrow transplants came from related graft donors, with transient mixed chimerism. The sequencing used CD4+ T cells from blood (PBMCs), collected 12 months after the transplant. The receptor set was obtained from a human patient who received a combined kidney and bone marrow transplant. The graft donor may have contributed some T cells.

For the CDR3, the DNA is TGTGCCAGCTCACCGAGAGGGCTAGCGGGAGATGGGGAGGAGCAGTTCTTC. It translates to CASSPRGLAGDGEEQFF. This sequence joins TRBV18 and TRBJ2-1, with 10 bases lining up with TRBD2. Germline V CDR1 and CDR2: KGHSH, LQKENI. The CDR3 is made up of 17 amino acids. Trimming took 3 bases from V and 10 from J; bases not matched to a gene: 15.

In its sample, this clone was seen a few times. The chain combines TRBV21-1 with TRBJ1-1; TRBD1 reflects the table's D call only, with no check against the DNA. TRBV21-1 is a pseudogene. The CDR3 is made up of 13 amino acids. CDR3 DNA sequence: TGTGCCAGCAGCAAAACAACGAACACTGAAGCTTTCTTT. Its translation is CASSKTTNTEAFF.

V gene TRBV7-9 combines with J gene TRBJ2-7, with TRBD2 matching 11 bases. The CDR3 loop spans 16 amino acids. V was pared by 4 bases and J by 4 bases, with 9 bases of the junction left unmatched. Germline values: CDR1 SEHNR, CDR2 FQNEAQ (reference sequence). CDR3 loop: CASSSGTSGIHYEQYF. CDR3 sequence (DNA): TGTGCCAGCAGCTCTGGGACTAGCGGCATACATTACGAGCAGTACTTC.

The CDR3: CATSRGQGLSGKQYF. CDR3 DNA: TGTGCCACCAGCAGGGGCCAGGGACTATCGGGGAAGCAGTACTTC. The rearrangement joins TRBV15 to TRBJ2-7; 7 nucleotides match TRBD2. In germline, CDR1 is LNHNV, CDR2 YYDKDF (reference sequence). The V and J ends lost 3 bases and 8 bases, in that order; junction bases with no gene match: 13. This CDR3 region has 15 residues. Based on the CDR3 plus reference TRBV15 and TRBJ2-7, the full variable domain is DAMVIQNPRYQVTQFGKPVTLSCSQTLNHNVMYWYQQKSSQAPKLLFHYYDKDFNNEADTPDNFQSRRPNTSFCFLDIRSPGLGDTAMYLCATSRGQGLSGKQYFGPGTRLTVT.

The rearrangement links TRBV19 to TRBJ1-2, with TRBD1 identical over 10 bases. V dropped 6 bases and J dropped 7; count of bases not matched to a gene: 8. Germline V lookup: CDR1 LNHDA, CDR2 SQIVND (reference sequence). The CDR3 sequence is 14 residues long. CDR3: CASRVTGQGFGYTF. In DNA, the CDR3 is TGTGCCAGTAGGGTAACGGGACAGGGGTTTGGCTACACCTTC.

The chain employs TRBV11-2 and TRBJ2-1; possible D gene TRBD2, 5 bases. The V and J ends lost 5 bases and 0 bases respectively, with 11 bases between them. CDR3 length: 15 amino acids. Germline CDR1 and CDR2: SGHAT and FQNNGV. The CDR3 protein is CASSPKRSSYNEQFF. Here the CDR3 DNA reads TGTGCCAGCAGCCCCAAGCGGAGCTCCTACAATGAGCAGTTCTTC.

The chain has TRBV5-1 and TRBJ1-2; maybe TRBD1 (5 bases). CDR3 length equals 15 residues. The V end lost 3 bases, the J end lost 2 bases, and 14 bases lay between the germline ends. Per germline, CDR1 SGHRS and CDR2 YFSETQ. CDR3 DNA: TGCGCCAGCAGCTGGGGAAGGGGTGGGAACTATGGCTACACCTTC. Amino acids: CASSWGRGGNYGYTF.

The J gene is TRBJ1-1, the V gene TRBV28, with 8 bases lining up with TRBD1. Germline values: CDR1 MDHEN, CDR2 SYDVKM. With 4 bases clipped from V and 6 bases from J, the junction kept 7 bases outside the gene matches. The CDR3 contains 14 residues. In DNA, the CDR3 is TGTGCCAGCAGTTCCTACAGGGGGTACGCTGAAGCTTTCTTT. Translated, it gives CASSSYRGYAEAFF.

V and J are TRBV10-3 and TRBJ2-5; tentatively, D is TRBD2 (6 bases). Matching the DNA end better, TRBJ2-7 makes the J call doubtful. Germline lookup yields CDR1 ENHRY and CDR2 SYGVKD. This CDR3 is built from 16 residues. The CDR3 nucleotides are TGTGCCATCAGTGAGTCTGGTGTTGAGGGGAGGTACGAGCAGTACTTC. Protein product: CAISESGVEGRYEQYF.

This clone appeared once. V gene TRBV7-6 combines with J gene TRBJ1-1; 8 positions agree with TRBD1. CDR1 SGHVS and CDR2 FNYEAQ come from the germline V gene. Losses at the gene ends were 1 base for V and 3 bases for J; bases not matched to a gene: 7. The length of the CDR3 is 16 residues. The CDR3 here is CASSLGPDRGDTEAFF. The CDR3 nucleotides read TGTGCCAGCAGCTTAGGGCCCGACAGGGGAGACACTGAAGCTTTCTTT.

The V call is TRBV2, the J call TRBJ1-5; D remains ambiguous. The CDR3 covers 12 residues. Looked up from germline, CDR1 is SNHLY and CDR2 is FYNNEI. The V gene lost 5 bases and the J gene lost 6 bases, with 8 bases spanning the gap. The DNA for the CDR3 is TGTGCCAGCAGTCCCCTAGGTCAGCCCCAGCATTTT. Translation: CASSPLGQPQHF.

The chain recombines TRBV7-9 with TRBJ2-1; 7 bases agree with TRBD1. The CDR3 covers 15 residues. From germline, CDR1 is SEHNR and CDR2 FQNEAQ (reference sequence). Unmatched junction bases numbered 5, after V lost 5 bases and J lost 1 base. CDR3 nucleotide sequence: TGTGCCAGCAGCCGAGGGACAGAGTCCTACAATGAGCAGTTCTTC. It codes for CASSRGTESYNEQFF.

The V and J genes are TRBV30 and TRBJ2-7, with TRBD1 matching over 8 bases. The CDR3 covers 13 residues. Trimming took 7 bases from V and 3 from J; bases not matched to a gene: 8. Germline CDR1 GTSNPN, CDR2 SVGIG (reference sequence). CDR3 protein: CASGQGRFYEQYF. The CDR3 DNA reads TGTGCCTCCGGACAGGGAAGATTCTACGAGCAGTACTTC.

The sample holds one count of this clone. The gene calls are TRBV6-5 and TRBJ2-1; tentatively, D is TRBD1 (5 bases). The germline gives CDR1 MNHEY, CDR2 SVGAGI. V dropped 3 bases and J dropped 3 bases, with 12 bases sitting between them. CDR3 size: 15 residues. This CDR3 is CASSYRQGLYNEQFF. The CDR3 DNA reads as TGTGCCAGCAGTTATCGTCAGGGCCTCTACAATGAGCAGTTCTTC.

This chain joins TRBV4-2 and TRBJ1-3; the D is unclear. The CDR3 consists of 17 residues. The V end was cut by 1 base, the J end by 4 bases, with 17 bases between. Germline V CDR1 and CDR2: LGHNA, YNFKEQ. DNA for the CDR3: TGTGCCAGCAGCCAAGGGACCTCAGGAGGGTACGGAAACACCATATATTTT. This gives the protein CASSQGTSGGYGNTIYF.

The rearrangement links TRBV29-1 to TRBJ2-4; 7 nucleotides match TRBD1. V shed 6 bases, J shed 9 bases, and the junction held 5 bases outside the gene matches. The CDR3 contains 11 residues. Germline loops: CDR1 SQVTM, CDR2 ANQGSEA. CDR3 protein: CSVDTGAIQYF. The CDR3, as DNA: TGCAGCGTCGATACAGGGGCCATTCAGTACTTC.

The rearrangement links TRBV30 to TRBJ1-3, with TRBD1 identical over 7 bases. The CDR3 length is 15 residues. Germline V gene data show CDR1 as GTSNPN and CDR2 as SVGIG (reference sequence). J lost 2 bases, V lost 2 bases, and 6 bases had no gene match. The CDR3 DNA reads TGTGCCTGGAGTCGCCTGGGGACAGCTGGAAACACCATATATTTT. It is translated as CAWSRLGTAGNTIYF.

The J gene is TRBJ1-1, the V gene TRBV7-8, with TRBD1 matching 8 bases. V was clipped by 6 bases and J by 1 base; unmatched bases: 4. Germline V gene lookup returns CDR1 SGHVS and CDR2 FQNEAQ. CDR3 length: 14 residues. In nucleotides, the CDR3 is TGTGCCAGCAGTGACGGACAGGGGAACACTGAAGCTTTCTTT. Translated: CASSDGQGNTEAFF.

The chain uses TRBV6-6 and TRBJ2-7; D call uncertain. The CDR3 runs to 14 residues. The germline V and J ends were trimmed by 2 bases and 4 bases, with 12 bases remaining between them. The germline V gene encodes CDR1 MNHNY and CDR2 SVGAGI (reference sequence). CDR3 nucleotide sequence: TGTGCCAGCAGTTACCACGACGGGTCGTACGAGCAGTACTTC. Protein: CASSYHDGSYEQYF.

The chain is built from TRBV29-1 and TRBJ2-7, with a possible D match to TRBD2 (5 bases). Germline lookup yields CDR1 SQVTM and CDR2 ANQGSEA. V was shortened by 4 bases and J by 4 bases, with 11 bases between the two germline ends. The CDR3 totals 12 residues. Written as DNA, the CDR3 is TGCAGCGTTGTTTACGGGGAGTACGAGCAGTACTTC. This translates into CSVVYGEYEQYF.

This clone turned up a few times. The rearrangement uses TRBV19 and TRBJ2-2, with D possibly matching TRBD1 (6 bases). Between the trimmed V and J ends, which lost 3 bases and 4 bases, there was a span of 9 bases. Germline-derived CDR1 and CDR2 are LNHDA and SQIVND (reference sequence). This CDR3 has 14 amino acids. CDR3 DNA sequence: TGTGCCAGTAGTATCCGGGACATCACCGGGGAGCTGTTTTTT. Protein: CASSIRDITGELFF.

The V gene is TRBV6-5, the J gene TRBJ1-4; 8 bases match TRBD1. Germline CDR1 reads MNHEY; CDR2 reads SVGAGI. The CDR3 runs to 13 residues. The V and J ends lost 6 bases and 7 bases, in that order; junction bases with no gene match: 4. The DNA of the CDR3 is TGTGCCAGCAGGGAACAGGGGGTTGAAAAACTGTTTTTT. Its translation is CASREQGVEKLFF.

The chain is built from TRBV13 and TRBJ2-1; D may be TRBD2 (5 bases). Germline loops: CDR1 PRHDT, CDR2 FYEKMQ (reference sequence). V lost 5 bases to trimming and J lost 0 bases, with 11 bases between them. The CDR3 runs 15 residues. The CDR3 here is CASSADYSSYNEQFF. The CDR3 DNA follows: TGTGCCAGCAGCGCAGACTATAGCTCCTACAATGAGCAGTTCTTC. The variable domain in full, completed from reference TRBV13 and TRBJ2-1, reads AAGVIQSPRHLIKEKRETATLKCYPIPRHDTVYWYQQGPGQDPQFLISFYEKMQSDKGSIPDRFSAQQFSDYHSELNMSSLELGDSALYFCASSADYSSYNEQFFGPGTRLTVL.

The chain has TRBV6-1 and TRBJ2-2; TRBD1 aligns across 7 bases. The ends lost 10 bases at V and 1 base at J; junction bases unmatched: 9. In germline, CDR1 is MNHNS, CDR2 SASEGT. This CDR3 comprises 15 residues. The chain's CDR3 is CATTKNRGNTGELFF. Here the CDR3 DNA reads TGTGCCACCACTAAGAACAGGGGGAACACCGGGGAGCTGTTTTTT.

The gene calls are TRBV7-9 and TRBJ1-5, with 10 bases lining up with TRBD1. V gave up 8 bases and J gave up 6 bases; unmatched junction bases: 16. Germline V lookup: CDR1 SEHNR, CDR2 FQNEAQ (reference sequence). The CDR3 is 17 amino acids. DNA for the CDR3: TGTGCCAGCGGAACCGGAGGGGGACAGGGGATAGTTCAGCCCCAGCATTTT. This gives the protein CASGTGGGQGIVQPQHF.

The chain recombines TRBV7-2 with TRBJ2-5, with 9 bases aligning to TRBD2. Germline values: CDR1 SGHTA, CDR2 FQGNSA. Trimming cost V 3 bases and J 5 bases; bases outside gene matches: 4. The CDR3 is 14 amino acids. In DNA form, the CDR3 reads TGTGCCAGCAGCTTCAGGAGCGGGGGGGAGACCCAGTACTTC. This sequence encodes CASSFRSGGETQYF.

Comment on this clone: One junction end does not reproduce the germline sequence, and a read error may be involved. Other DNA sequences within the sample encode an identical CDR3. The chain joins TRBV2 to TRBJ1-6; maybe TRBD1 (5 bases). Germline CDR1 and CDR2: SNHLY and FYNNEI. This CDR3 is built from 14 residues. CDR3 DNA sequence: TGTGCCAGCAAGTTGGCAGGGATTAATTCCCCCCTCCACTTT. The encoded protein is CASKLAGINSPLHF.

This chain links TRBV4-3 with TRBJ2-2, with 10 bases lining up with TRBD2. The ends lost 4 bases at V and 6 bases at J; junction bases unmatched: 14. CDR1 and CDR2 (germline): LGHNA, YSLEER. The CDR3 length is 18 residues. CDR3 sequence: CASSPQPSGRRVAGELFF. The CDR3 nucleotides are TGCGCCAGCAGCCCTCAACCTAGCGGGAGAAGGGTTGCCGGGGAGCTGTTTTTT.

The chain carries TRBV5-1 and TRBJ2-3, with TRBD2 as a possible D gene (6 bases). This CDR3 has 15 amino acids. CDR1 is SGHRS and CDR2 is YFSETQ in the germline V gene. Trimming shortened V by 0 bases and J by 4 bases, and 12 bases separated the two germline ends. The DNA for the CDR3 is TGCGCCAGCAGCTTGGAACTAGCTTACGCAGATACGCAGTATTTT. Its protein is CASSLELAYADTQYF.

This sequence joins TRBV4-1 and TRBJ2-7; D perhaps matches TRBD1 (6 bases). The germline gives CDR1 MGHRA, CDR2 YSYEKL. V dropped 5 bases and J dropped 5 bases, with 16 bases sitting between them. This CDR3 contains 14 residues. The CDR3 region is CASSLTQGADEQYF. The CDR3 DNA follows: TGCGCCAGCAGCTTAACACAGGGTGCTGACGAGCAGTACTTC.

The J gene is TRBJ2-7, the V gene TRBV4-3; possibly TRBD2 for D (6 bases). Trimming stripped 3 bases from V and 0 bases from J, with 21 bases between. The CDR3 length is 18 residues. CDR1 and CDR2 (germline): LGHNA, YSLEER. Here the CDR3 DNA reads TGCGCCAGCAGCCACACCCTAAGCGGGTTCGGGAGCTCCTACGAGCAGTACTTC. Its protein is CASSHTLSGFGSSYEQYF.

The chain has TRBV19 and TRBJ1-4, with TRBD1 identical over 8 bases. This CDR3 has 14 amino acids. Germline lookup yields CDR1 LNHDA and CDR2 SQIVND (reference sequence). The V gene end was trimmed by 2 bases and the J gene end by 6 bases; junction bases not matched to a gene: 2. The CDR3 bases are TGTGCCAGTAGTATACAGGGGGCGGATGAAAAACTGTTTTTT. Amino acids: CASSIQGADEKLFF.